This T cell receptor beta chain was captured by sequencing in a study of OX40 agonist ivuxolimab in advanced cancers. Study overall: Three patients, one with hepatocellular carcinoma and two with cutaneous melanoma, responded partially.

The germline gives CDR1 SGHRS, CDR2 YFSETQ. Trimming left V 4 bases short and J 2 bases short, with 16 bases between. The CDR3 is 16 residues long. Profiled with immunoSEQ multiplex PCR; TCRdb holds only in-frame clones, not every one. This sample has 15,000 to 25,000 clones, with around two thirds found just once. The V and J genes are TRBV5-1 and TRBJ2-1; a weak D match, TRBD2 (5 bases). The sequence derives from an adult with an advanced solid tumor such as melanoma, head and neck, liver or kidney cancer. The sample in question was CD4+ or CD8+ T cells sorted from blood, obtained in a trial of the OX40 agonist ivuxolimab. CDR3 loop: CASSPGVGGPYNEQFF. The CDR3 DNA follows: TGCGCCAGCAGCCCCGGGGTGGGTGGCCCCTACAATGAGCAGTTCTTC.